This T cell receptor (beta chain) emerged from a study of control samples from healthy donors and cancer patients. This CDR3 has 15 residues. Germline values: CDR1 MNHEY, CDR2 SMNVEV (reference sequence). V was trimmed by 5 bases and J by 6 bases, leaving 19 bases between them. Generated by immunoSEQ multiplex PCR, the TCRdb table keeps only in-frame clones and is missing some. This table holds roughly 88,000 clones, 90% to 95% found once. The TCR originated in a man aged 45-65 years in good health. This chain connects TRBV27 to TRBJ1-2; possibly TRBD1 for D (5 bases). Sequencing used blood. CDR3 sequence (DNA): TGTGCCAGCAGTATTAACAGGATCTCCGGGGATGGCTACACCTTC. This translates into CASSINRISGDGYTF.